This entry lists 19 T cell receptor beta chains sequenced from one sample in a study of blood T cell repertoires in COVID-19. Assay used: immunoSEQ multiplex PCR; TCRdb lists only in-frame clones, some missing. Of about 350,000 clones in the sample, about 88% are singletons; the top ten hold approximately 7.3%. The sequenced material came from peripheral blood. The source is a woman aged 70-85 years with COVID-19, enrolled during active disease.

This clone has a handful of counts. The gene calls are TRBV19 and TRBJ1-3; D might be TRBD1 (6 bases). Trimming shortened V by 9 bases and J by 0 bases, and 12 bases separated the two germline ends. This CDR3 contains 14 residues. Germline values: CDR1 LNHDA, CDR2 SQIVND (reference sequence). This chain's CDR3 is CARYRATSGNTIYF. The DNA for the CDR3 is TGTGCCAGATACAGGGCTACCTCTGGAAACACCATATATTTT.

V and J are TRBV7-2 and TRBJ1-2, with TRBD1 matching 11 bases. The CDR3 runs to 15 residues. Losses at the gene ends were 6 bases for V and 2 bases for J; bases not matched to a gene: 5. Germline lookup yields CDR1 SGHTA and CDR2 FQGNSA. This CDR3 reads CASRRTGGDNYGYTF. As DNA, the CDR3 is TGTGCCAGCAGAAGGACAGGGGGCGACAACTATGGCTACACCTTC. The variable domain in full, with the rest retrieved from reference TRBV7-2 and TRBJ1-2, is GAGVSQSPSNKVTEKGKDVELRCDPISGHTALYWYRQSLGQGLEFLIYFQGNSAPDKSGLPSDRFSAERTGGSVSTLTIQRTQQEDSAVYLCASRRTGGDNYGYTFGSGTRLTVV.

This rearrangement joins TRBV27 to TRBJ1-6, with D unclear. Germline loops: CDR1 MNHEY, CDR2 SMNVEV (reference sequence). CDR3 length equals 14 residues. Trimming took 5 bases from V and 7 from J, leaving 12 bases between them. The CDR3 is CASSRRQLNSPLHF. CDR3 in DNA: TGTGCCAGCAGTCGACGACAATTAAATTCACCCCTCCACTTT.

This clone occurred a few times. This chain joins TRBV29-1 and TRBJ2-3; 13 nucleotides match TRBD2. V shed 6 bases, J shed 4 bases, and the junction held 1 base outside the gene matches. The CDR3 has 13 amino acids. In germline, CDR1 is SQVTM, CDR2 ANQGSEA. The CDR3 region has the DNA TGCAGCGTGGGGACTAGCGGGGCAGATACGCAGTATTTT. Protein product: CSVGTSGADTQYF.

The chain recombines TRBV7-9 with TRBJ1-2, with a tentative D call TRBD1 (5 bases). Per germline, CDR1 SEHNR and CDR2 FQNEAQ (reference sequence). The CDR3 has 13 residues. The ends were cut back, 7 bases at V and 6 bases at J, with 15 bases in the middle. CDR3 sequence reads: CASTPNTGNGYTF. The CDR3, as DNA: TGTGCCAGCACCCCGAACACAGGCAATGGCTACACCTTC.

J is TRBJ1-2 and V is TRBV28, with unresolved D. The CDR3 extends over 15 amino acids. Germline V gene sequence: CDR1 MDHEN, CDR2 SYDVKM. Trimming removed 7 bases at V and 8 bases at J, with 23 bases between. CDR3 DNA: TGTGCCAGCACCACCCCCAAGGAGGGTCAGAAGGGCTACACCTTC. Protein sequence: CASTTPKEGQKGYTF.

This CDR3 reads CASLDFASTDTQYF. The CDR3 nucleotides are TGTGCCAGCTTAGACTTCGCCAGCACAGATACGCAGTATTTT. V is TRBV5-6 and J is TRBJ2-3; no definite D call. The CDR3 sequence is 14 residues long. Deletions cut 7 bases from V and 0 bases from J, with 12 bases between. Looked up from germline, CDR1 is SGHDT and CDR2 is YYEEEE.

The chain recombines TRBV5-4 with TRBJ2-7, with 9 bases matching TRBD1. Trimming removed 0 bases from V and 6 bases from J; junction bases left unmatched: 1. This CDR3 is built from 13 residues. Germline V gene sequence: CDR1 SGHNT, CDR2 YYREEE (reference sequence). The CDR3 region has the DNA TGTGCCAGCAGCTTGGAGACAGGGGGCGAGCAGTACTTC. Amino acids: CASSLETGGEQYF.

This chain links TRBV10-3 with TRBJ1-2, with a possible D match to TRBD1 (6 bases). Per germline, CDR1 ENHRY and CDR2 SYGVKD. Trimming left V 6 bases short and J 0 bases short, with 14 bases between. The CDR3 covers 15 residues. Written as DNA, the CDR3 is TGTGCCATCAGGGAGCTAGGACAGACTAACTATGGCTACACCTTC. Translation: CAIRELGQTNYGYTF.

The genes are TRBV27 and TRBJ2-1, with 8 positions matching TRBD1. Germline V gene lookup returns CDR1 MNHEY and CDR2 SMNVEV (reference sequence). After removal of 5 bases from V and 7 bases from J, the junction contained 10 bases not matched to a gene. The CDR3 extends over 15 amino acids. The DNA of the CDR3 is TGTGCCAGCAGTCAAACCGGCAGGGGGCAAAATGAGCAGTTCTTC. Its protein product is CASSQTGRGQNEQFF.

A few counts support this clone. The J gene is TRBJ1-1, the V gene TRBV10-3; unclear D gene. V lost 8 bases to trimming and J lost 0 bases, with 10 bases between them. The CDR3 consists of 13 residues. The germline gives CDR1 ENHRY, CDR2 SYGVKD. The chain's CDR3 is CAIGPDMNTEAFF. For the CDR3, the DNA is TGTGCCATCGGGCCCGACATGAACACTGAAGCTTTCTTT.

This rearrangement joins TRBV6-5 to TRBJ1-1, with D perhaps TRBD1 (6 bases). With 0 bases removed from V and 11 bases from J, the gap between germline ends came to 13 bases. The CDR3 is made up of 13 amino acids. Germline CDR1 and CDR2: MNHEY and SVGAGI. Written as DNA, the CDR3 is TGTGCCAGCAGTTACTCCCCAACAGGGAAGGCTTTCTTT. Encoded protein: CASSYSPTGKAFF.

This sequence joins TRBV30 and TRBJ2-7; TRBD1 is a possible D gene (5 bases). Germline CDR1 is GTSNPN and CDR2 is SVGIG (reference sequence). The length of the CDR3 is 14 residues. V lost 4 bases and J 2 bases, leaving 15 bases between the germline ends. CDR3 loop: CAWTNGHQAYEQYF. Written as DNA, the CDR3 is TGTGCCTGGACAAACGGACACCAAGCCTACGAGCAGTACTTC.

The CDR3 spells CASSFRDRALYGYTF. The CDR3, as DNA: TGTGCCAGCAGCTTTCGGGACAGGGCTCTCTATGGCTACACCTTC. The V call is TRBV5-6, the J call TRBJ1-2, with 9 bases fitting TRBD1. Trimming removed 2 bases from V and 4 bases from J; junction bases left unmatched: 6. Germline V gives CDR1 SGHDT, CDR2 YYEEEE. The CDR3 has 15 amino acids.

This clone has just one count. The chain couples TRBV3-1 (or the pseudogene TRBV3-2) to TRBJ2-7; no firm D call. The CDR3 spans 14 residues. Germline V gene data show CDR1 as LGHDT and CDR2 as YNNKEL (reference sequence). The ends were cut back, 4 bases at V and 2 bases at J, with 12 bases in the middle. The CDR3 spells CASSRSGLAYEQYF. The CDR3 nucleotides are TGTGCCAGCAGCCGGAGTGGGTTGGCCTACGAGCAGTACTTC.

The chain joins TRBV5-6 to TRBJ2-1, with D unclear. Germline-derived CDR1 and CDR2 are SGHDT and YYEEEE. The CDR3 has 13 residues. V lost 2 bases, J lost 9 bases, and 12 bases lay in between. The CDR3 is CASSFGPGGEQFF. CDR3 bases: TGTGCCAGCAGCTTTGGGCCCGGTGGTGAGCAGTTCTTC.

CDR3 sequence reads: CASSFQGYEQYF. As DNA, the CDR3 is TGTGCCAGCAGTTTCCAGGGTTACGAGCAGTACTTC. The rearrangement links TRBV7-2 to TRBJ2-7; TRBD1 is a possible D gene (5 bases). Germline V CDR1 and CDR2: SGHTA, FQGNSA. The CDR3 is 12 amino acids. V was shortened by 6 bases and J by 4 bases, with 10 bases between the two germline ends. Full variable domain (remainder filled in from reference TRBV7-2 and TRBJ2-7): GAGVSQSPSNKVTEKGKDVELRCDPISGHTALYWYRQSLGQGLEFLIYFQGNSAPDKSGLPSDRFSAERTGGSVSTLTIQRTQQEDSAVYLCASSFQGYEQYFGPGTRLTVT.

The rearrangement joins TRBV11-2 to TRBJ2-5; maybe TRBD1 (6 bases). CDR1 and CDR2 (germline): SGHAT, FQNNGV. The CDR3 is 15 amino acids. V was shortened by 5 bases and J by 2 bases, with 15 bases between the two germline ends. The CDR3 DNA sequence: TGTGCCAGCAGCACTACCCCAGGGGTTCAAGAGACCCAGTACTTC. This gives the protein CASSTTPGVQETQYF.

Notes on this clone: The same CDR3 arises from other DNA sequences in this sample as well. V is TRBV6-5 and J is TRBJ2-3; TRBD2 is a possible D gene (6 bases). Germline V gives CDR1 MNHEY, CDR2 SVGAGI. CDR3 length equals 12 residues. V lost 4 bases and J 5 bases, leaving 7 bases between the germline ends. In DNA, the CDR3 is TGTGCCAGCAGTTTGGGGGGAGATACGCAGTATTTT. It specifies CASSLGGDTQYF.